The sequence of this TCR beta chain was determined in a study of T-cell reconstitution after alpha-beta-depleted transplantation in children. For TCRbeta, the library was prepared with unique molecular identifiers. TCRdb fed the PCR reads into MiXCR, producing one record per CDR3 protein. This sample has 350,000 to 450,000 distinct CDR3 sequences, with about a fifth found just once. The CDR3 loop spans 13 amino acids. The ends were cut back, 6 bases at V and 4 bases at J, with 15 bases in the middle. Germline V lookup: CDR1 SQVTM, CDR2 ANQGSEA. The sequencing here drew on PBMCs from the stem cell graft donor, taken from the stem cell graft. The clonotype was recovered from a human donor who donated a stem cell graft to a child with acute myeloid leukemia. This sequence joins TRBV29-1 and TRBJ2-5; possibly TRBD2 for D (7 bases). In DNA, the CDR3 is TGCAGCGTCGGGGGGCTACTCCCAGAGACCCAGTACTTC. It encodes CSVGGLLPETQYF. The variable domain in full, with the rest retrieved from reference TRBV29-1 and TRBJ2-5, is SAVISQKPSRDICQRGTSLTIQCQVDSQVTMMFWYRQQPGQSLTLIATANQGSEATYESGFVIDKFPISRPNLTFSTLTVSNMSPEDSSIYLCSVGGLLPETQYFGPGTRLLVL.